The rows below give T cell receptor beta chains drawn from one sample of a study of response to subunit inactivated influenza vaccine. One entry per CDR3 protein, called by TCRdb with MiXCR from the RT-PCR reads. The sample carries about 650,000 distinct CDR3 sequences, approximately 14% recorded once. The material sequenced was PBMCs from blood, taken 14 days before vaccination. Source of these receptors: a man in his forties or fifties who received an inactivated influenza vaccine. Both conserved end residues are part of each CDR3. A D gene is named only where the DNA matches it firmly. Clone size, where shown, is once, few, many, or a class for clones that have expanded.

few | TRBD1 | TRBJ2-7 | TRBV20-1 | CSARRPDRVEYF | TGCAGTGCTAGGAGACCAGACAGGGTCGAGTACTTC
- | TRBD1 | TRBJ1-6 | TRBV12-3/TRBV12-4 | CASRGQGSAPLHF | TGTGCCAGCAGGGGACAGGGTAGCGCACCCCTCCACTTT
many | - | TRBJ1-4 | TRBV27 | CASSLGTQGEKLFF | TGTGCCAGCAGTCTCGGGACCCAAGGTGAAAAACTGTTTTTT
few | - | TRBJ1-1 | TRBV20-1 | CSAKGGSGTEAFF | TGCAGTGCGAAGGGTGGGAGTGGCACTGAAGCTTTCTTT
few | - | TRBJ2-1 | TRBV6-2/TRBV6-3 | CASSYSGAISDEQFF | TGTGCCAGCAGTTACTCCGGGGCTATTAGTGATGAGCAGTTCTTC
few | TRBD2 | TRBJ2-3 | TRBV24-1 | CATSDWASGATDTQYF | TGTGCCACCAGTGATTGGGCTAGCGGGGCCACAGATACGCAGTATTTT
few | - | TRBJ2-7 | TRBV9 | CASSVGPGDYYEQYF | TGTGCCAGCAGCGTAGGACCAGGGGATTACTACGAGCAGTACTTC
many | - | TRBJ2-1 | TRBV12-3/TRBV12-4 | CASRHRPNEQFF | TGTGCCAGCAGACATAGGCCCAATGAGCAGTTCTTC
many | TRBD2 | TRBJ2-7 | TRBV6-5 | CASSYEAGGSYEQYF | TGTGCCAGCAGTTACGAAGCGGGGGGCTCCTACGAGCAGTACTTC
- | TRBD2 | TRBJ2-1 | TRBV7-2 | CASSLAGGPDREQFF | TGTGCCAGCAGCTTAGCGGGAGGGCCGGATAGGGAGCAGTTCTTC
once | TRBD2 | TRBJ2-5 | TRBV30 | CAWSDPGLAGGRKTQYF | TGTGCCTGGAGTGACCCGGGACTAGCGGGAGGGAGGAAGACCCAGTACTTC
many | - | TRBJ2-7 | TRBV28 | CASSLMVTLSYEQYF | TGTGCCAGCAGTTTAATGGTGACGCTGTCCTACGAGCAGTACTTC
many | - | TRBJ2-3 | TRBV19 | CASSSGGLGTDTQYF | TGTGCCAGTAGTAGCGGGGGCTTGGGCACAGATACGCAGTATTTT
few | - | TRBJ2-1 | TRBV29-1 | CSVERGYEQFF | TGCAGCGTTGAAAGGGGGTATGAGCAGTTCTTC
few | - | TRBJ2-1 | TRBV7-2 | CASSLAGVFANEQFF | TGTGCCAGCAGCTTAGCGGGAGTTTTTGCTAATGAGCAGTTCTTC
- | - | TRBJ1-2 | TRBV7-9 | CASSPPQGLYGYTF | TGTGCCAGCAGTCCTCCACAGGGTCTCTATGGCTACACCTTC
- | - | TRBJ2-7 | TRBV4-2 | CASRTGTGRYAEQYF | TGTGCCAGCAGGACAGGGACCGGGAGGTACGCGGAGCAGTACTTC
- | - | TRBJ2-7 | TRBV20-1 | CSASRGSGSYEQYF | TGCAGTGCTTCCCGTGGTAGCGGCTCCTACGAGCAGTACTTC
- | - | TRBJ2-5 | TRBV7-2 | CASSLRVGQETQYF | TGTGCCAGCAGCTTAAGAGTGGGTCAAGAGACCCAGTACTTC
- | TRBD1 | TRBJ2-5 | TRBV5-1 | CASSTKTGGETQYF | TGCGCCAGCAGCACCAAGACAGGGGGAGAGACCCAGTACTTC
- | TRBD1 | TRBJ2-7 | TRBV2 | CASSQGVGAEQYF | TGTGCCAGCAGCCAGGGGGTGGGAGCCGAGCAGTACTTC
many | TRBD1 | TRBJ2-7 | TRBV5-1 | CASSPQGSSYEQYF | TGTGCCAGCTCACCACAGGGGTCCTCCTACGAGCAGTACTTC
- | - | TRBJ2-7 | TRBV18 | CASSPIRARGKGEQYF | TGTGCCAGCTCCCCTATTAGGGCCAGGGGAAAGGGCGAGCAGTACTTC
few | - | TRBJ2-7 | TRBV12-3/TRBV12-4 | CASSPGAGLVVEQYF | TGTGCCAGCAGTCCCGGGGCCGGGCTCGTTGTCGAGCAGTACTTC
few | - | TRBJ2-2 | TRBV5-1 | CASSVTAGTVTGELFF | TGCGCCAGCAGCGTGACCGCCGGGACGGTCACCGGGGAGCTGTTTTTT
many | - | TRBJ1-1 | TRBV30 | CAWSGTINTEAFF | TGTGCCTGGAGTGGGACAATTAACACTGAAGCTTTCTTT
few | - | TRBJ2-2 | TRBV12-3/TRBV12-4 | CASRHSKVGTGELFF | TGTGCCAGCAGGCACAGTAAAGTGGGCACCGGGGAGCTGTTTTTT
few | - | TRBJ2-1 | TRBV6-5 | CASSYGQGYSYNEQFF | TGTGCCAGCAGTTACGGGCAGGGGTACTCCTACAATGAGCAGTTCTTC
few | TRBD2 | TRBJ2-7 | TRBV28 | CASRQAGATYEQYF | TGTGCCAGCAGACAGGCGGGAGCAACCTACGAGCAGTACTTC
- | TRBD2 | TRBJ2-1 | TRBV5-1 | CASSLGGKLAGSGNEQFF | TGCGCCAGCAGCTTGGGGGGAAAACTAGCGGGAAGTGGGAATGAGCAGTTCTTC
few | TRBD1 | TRBJ1-1 | TRBV6-2/TRBV6-3 | CASRPGDSPLHEAFF | TGTGCCAGCAGACCGGGGGACAGCCCCCTTCATGAAGCTTTCTTT
few | - | TRBJ1-5 | TRBV27 | CASQGRGQPQHF | TGTGCCAGCCAGGGAAGGGGACAGCCCCAGCATTTT
few | - | TRBJ2-5 | TRBV7-2 | CASSLLRGGRETQYF | TGTGCCAGCAGCTTATTACGTGGGGGGCGGGAGACCCAGTACTTC
many | TRBD1 | TRBJ1-1 | TRBV12-3/TRBV12-4 | CASFNRGGSYEAFF | TGTGCCAGCTTCAACAGGGGCGGGAGCTACGAAGCTTTCTTT
- | TRBD1 | TRBJ2-1 | TRBV7-9 | CASSPRTGVHNEQFF | TGTGCCAGCAGTCCCCGGACAGGGGTCCACAATGAGCAGTTCTTC
- | - | TRBJ2-1 | TRBV23-1 | CASSQRIPCNEQFF | TGCGCCAGCAGTCAAAGGATTCCGTGCAATGAGCAGTTCTTC
once | TRBD1 | TRBJ2-2 | TRBV6-4 | CASSQQGDTGELFF | TGTGCCAGCAGCCAACAGGGGGACACCGGGGAGCTGTTTTTT
once | - | TRBJ2-7 | TRBV5-1 | CASSLDGCEQYF | TGCGCCAGCAGCTTGGATGGTTGCGAGCAGTACTTC
- | TRBD2 | TRBJ2-1 | TRBV20-1 | CSAWFRLAGGPGEQFF | TGCAGTGCCTGGTTCAGACTAGCGGGAGGGCCGGGTGAGCAGTTCTTC
- | - | TRBJ2-2 | TRBV12-3/TRBV12-4 | CASSPYRDTGELFF | TGTGCCAGCAGCCCCTACAGGGACACCGGGGAGCTGTTTTTT
- | TRBD2 | TRBJ2-1 | TRBV2 | CASSETGLAGSYNEQFF | TGTGCCAGCAGTGAGACGGGACTAGCGGGATCCTACAATGAGCAGTTCTTC
few | TRBD1 | TRBJ2-4 | TRBV5-5 | CASSSGTENIQYF | TGTGCCAGCAGCTCCGGGACAGAAAACATTCAGTACTTC
few | - | TRBJ2-3 | TRBV4-1 | CASSPRYSGVDTQYF | TGCGCCAGCAGCCCAAGATACTCCGGGGTGGATACGCAGTATTTT
few | - | TRBJ1-2 | TRBV5-5 | CASSLTAGDGYTF | TGTGCCAGCAGCTTGACGGCAGGGGATGGCTACACCTTC
many | - | TRBJ1-5 | TRBV6-5 | CASSPTLNSNQPQHF | TGTGCCAGCAGTCCGACACTTAATAGCAATCAGCCCCAGCATTTT
many | - | TRBJ1-4 | TRBV12-3/TRBV12-4 | CASSLRQGNEKLFF | TGTGCCAGCAGTTTGAGGCAGGGTAATGAAAAACTGTTTTTT
few | TRBD1 | TRBJ1-6 | TRBV5-1 | CASSIDAPGQGASPLHF | TGCGCCAGCAGCATCGACGCCCCGGGACAGGGGGCTTCACCCCTCCACTTT
- | - | TRBJ2-2 | TRBV10-3 | CAVLGKNTGELFF | TGTGCCGTCCTCGGAAAGAACACCGGGGAGCTGTTTTTT
many | TRBD1 | TRBJ1-3 | TRBV3-1 | CASSQWDRSFSSGNTIYF | TGTGCCAGCAGCCAATGGGACAGGTCCTTTAGCTCTGGAAACACCATATATTTT
- | - | TRBJ2-7 | TRBV29-1 | CSVEGVSGFSYEQYF | TGCAGCGTTGAAGGAGTAAGCGGATTCTCCTACGAGCAGTACTTC
- | TRBD1 | TRBJ1-1 | TRBV5-1 | CASSLRFQGANTEAFF | TGCGCCAGCAGCTTGAGGTTCCAGGGGGCGAACACTGAAGCTTTCTTT
few | - | TRBJ2-7 | TRBV28 | CASRERGPMVYEQYF | TGTGCCAGCAGGGAAAGAGGGCCCATGGTCTACGAGCAGTACTTC
- | - | TRBJ2-7 | TRBV10-3 | CAISESGEEPYEQYF | TGTGCCATCAGTGAGTCGGGGGAGGAACCGTACGAGCAGTACTTC
many | TRBD1 | TRBJ2-2 | TRBV18 | CASSPAGTGVTGELFF | TGTGCCAGCTCACCGGCCGGGACAGGGGTCACCGGGGAGCTGTTTTTT
many | TRBD1 | TRBJ1-2 | TRBV11-2 | CASSPGQYYGYTF | TGTGCCAGCAGCCCGGGACAGTACTATGGCTACACCTTC